This T cell receptor (beta chain) was documented in a study of cytomegalovirus exposure and HLA in healthy donors. Study as a whole: Out of about 179 million T cells, an earlier analysis found more than 95 million unique TCR beta sequences in total. Findings and caveats of the study: Certain indistinguishable V segments, among them TRBV6-2 and TRBV6-3, were excluded. TCR beta chain V- and J-gene trimming was linked, in a later analysis, to a missense variant in DCLRE1C.

60 Vbeta and 13 Jbeta primers were used in PCR. TCRdb's table, derived via immunoSEQ multiplex PCR, lists solely in-frame clones and lacks some. The sample carries some 160,000 clones, about 70% recorded once. CDR3 length: 15 residues. Germline CDR1 is SGHDT and CDR2 is YYEEEE. V gave up 4 bases and J gave up 2 bases, with 16 bases separating them. This clone was recorded a few times. Its antigen is not identified. The sample comprised PBMCs. This receptor was obtained from a man aged 60 to 69 in good health and CMV-seronegative. The rearrangement uses TRBV5-6 and TRBJ2-7, with D possibly TRBD1 on 5 matching bases. CDR3 amino acids: CASSPSPTGPYEQYF. The CDR3 DNA reads as TGTGCCAGCAGCCCGTCCCCTACAGGACCCTACGAGCAGTACTTC.